The source of this T cell receptor (beta chain) is a study of blood T cell repertoires in COVID-19. Study details: Acute and convalescent COVID-19 samples came from the United States, Italy and Spain. T cells, B-cell-depleted T cells, or PBMCs provided the cDNA or gDNA that served as material.

V dropped 6 bases and J dropped 11; count of bases not matched to a gene: 9. CDR3 length: 12 amino acids. CDR1 is LNHDA and CDR2 is SQIVND in the germline V gene (reference sequence). Original methodology: Reference gene primer amplification gave estimated nucleated cell counts. Here immunoSEQ multiplex PCR was the method, and the copy in TCRdb shows in-frame clones only, minus some. V and J calls and clone size follow that table, whereas D and trimming were derived from the DNA. Of fewer than 250,000 clones in the sample, approximately 80% were seen once. This chain connects TRBV19 to TRBJ1-1, with TRBD1 matching over 7 bases. This TCR was sampled from a woman aged 50 to 60 with acute or convalescent COVID-19. Sequencing was carried out using peripheral blood. This chain's CDR3 is CASSRDSGRAFF. CDR3 nucleotide sequence: TGTGCCAGTAGCCGGGACAGTGGACGGGCTTTCTTT.